This passage covers 5 T cell receptor beta chains from one sample sequenced in a study of T-cell reconstitution after alpha-beta-depleted transplantation in children. Unique molecular identifiers were incorporated when the TCRbeta library was constructed. TCRdb reprocessed the PCR reads via MiXCR and lists one record per CDR3 protein. The sample contains 83,000 or so distinct CDR3 sequences, 8% to 9% of which appear only once. This specimen consisted of PBMCs from the stem cell graft donor, obtained from the stem cell graft. The receptors stem from a human donor who donated a stem cell graft to a child with congenital amegakaryocytic thrombocytopenia.

Comments on this clonotype: A single base separates this from a much larger clone, so it may be a read error. The chain is built from TRBV3-1 and TRBJ1-2; D is ambiguous. Between the trimmed V and J ends, which lost 0 bases and 8 bases, there was a span of 13 bases. Germline-derived CDR1 and CDR2 are LGHDT and YNNKEL (reference sequence). CDR3 length: 14 amino acids. This CDR3 reads CASSQDGRSWGYTF. The CDR3 DNA is TGTGCCAGCAGCCAAGATGGGAGGTCCTGGGGCTACACCTTC.

This clonotype was seen many times. The chain has TRBV5-1 and TRBJ2-7; the D is unclear. This CDR3 is 13 amino acids long. Looked up from germline, CDR1 is SGHRS and CDR2 is YFSETQ. V was pared by 0 bases and J by 5 bases, with 9 bases between. CDR3 DNA sequence: TGCGCCAGCAGCTTGGCCGGGTCCCACGAGCAGTACTTC. Translating it yields CASSLAGSHEQYF.

This clonotype came up many times. The V gene is TRBV30, the J gene TRBJ2-5; possibly TRBD1 or TRBD2 for D (5 bases each). The CDR3 has 13 residues. The germline V gene encodes CDR1 GTSNPN and CDR2 SVGIG (reference sequence). V lost 0 bases, J lost 8 bases, and 13 bases lay in between. CDR3 sequence: CAWSVGPGPTQYF. CDR3 DNA: TGTGCCTGGAGTGTAGGTCCGGGACCCACCCAGTACTTC.

This clonotype was counted ten times or more. The genes are TRBV5-6 and TRBJ2-7, with 14 bases fitting TRBD2. The germline V gene encodes CDR1 SGHDT and CDR2 YYEEEE. The CDR3 runs 15 residues. The J segment lost 6 bases and the V segment lost 4 bases, leaving 6 bases of the junction unmatched. DNA for the CDR3: TGTGCCAGCAGCCAGACTAGCGGGGGGGCAGGCGAGCAGTACTTC. Its translation is CASSQTSGGAGEQYF.

This clonotype was seen repeatedly, ten times or more. The chain uses TRBV4-1 and TRBJ2-2, with a possible D match to TRBD1 (6 bases). V lost 1 base and J lost 6, with 12 bases in between. This CDR3 is built from 15 residues. Germline lookup yields CDR1 MGHRA and CDR2 YSYEKL. CDR3 residues: CASSQGPGAAGELFF. The CDR3 bases are TGCGCCAGCAGCCAAGGGCCAGGGGCGGCCGGGGAGCTGTTTTTT.